Below, 30 T cell receptor beta chains from the same sample are listed, as sequenced in a study of T-cell memory formation after mild COVID-19. One entry per CDR3 protein results from TCRdb running MiXCR on the 5' RACE reads. The sample has about 210,000 distinct CDR3 sequences, roughly 27% seen once. The sequenced sample consisted of PBMCs or a T cell subset sorted from them (not recorded which). These receptors all stem from an adult woman who had mild COVID-19 (a few samples of this study predate the infection). Cell type and time point are not known.

This clonotype was counted many times. The V call is TRBV30, the J call TRBJ1-1; perhaps TRBD1 as D (6 bases). Trimming took off 2 bases at V and 0 bases at J, with 10 bases between the two ends. CDR1 is GTSNPN and CDR2 is SVGIG in the germline V gene (reference sequence). The CDR3 consists of 14 residues. As DNA, the CDR3 is TGTGCCTGGAGTCGGGACACCATGAACACTGAAGCTTTCTTT. This gives the protein CAWSRDTMNTEAFF.

This clonotype was seen a handful of times. This chain links TRBV12-3 or TRBV12-4 with TRBJ2-1; 14 bases match TRBD2. The V and J ends lost 7 bases and 4 bases, in that order; junction bases with no gene match: 12. The CDR3 has 18 residues. The CDR3 DNA reads TGTGCCAGCATCCCGGGACTAGCGGGGGCGGCCCCATACAATGAGCAGTTCTTC. Translated, it gives CASIPGLAGAAPYNEQFF.

This clonotype was detected only a few times. The chain has TRBV14 and TRBJ2-7; no clear D. Germline V lookup: CDR1 SGHDN, CDR2 FVKESK. The V end lost 1 base, the J end lost 2 bases, and 12 bases lay between the germline ends. This CDR3 has 15 residues. The CDR3 DNA sequence: TGTGCCAGCAGCCAAGGCCCGCCTGGGGCCTACGAGCAGTACTTC. Amino acids: CASSQGPPGAYEQYF.

V usage is TRBV21-1 and J usage is TRBJ1-5. TRBV21-1 is flagged as a pseudogene. This CDR3 has 14 amino acids. CDR3 sequence: CASEGGKSNQPQHF. CDR3 sequence (DNA): TGTGCCAGCGAGGGTGGGAAAAGCAATCAGCCCCAGCATTTT.

This clonotype was detected only a few times. The chain has TRBV10-3 and TRBJ2-1; D call uncertain. The CDR3 has 13 residues. V was trimmed by 6 bases and J by 6 bases, leaving 12 bases between them. Germline CDR1 reads ENHRY; CDR2 reads SYGVKD. In DNA form, the CDR3 reads TGTGCCATCAGCGCGGACGGGCGCAATGAGCAGTTCTTC. Amino acids: CAISADGRNEQFF.

The chain carries TRBV18 and TRBJ1-1, with D uncertain. Germline lookup yields CDR1 KGHSH and CDR2 LQKENI. This CDR3 is built from 15 residues. V shed 1 base and J shed 0 bases, with 9 bases lying between them. The CDR3 is CASSPQAHLNTEAFF. CDR3 nucleotides: TGTGCCAGCTCACCACAGGCCCACCTGAACACTGAAGCTTTCTTT.

J is TRBJ1-1 and V is TRBV29-1; possible D gene TRBD1, 6 bases. V dropped 3 bases and J dropped 4 bases, with 12 bases sitting between them. This CDR3 contains 13 residues. Germline assignment: CDR1 SQVTM and CDR2 ANQGSEA. The CDR3 coding sequence is TGCAGCGTTGAGGGGGCGTTGGGCACTGAAGCTTTCTTT. Translation: CSVEGALGTEAFF.

There are a few counts of this clonotype. J is TRBJ2-1 and V is TRBV4-1, with 8 nucleotides matching TRBD2. V lost 0 bases, J lost 4 bases, and 11 bases stayed unmatched. CDR1 MGHRA and CDR2 YSYEKL come from the germline V gene. The CDR3 contains 18 residues. CDR3 nucleotides: TGCGCCAGCAGCCAAGATATCACGGGGGGGCCTAAGTACAATGAGCAGTTCTTC. Its protein product is CASSQDITGGPKYNEQFF.

This clonotype was counted a few times. The V and J genes are TRBV5-6 and TRBJ1-5; the D gene is possibly TRBD1 (5 bases). Germline V CDR1 and CDR2: SGHDT, YYEEEE. V shed 1 base and J shed 4 bases, with 6 bases lying between them. This CDR3 comprises 13 residues. The CDR3 loop is CASSLSGNQPQHF. The DNA for the CDR3 is TGTGCCAGCAGCTTGTCAGGGAATCAGCCCCAGCATTTT.

The chain carries TRBV6-2 or TRBV6-3 and TRBJ2-1; 10 bases agree with TRBD1. J was trimmed by 8 bases and V by 4 bases; bases with no gene match: 11. The CDR3 totals 16 residues. Per the germline V gene, CDR1 is MNHEY and CDR2 is SVGEGT. CDR3 sequence: CASSFLRDRGVDEQFF. DNA for the CDR3: TGTGCCAGCAGTTTTCTCCGGGACAGGGGTGTCGATGAGCAGTTCTTC.

This clonotype was observed a few times. This sequence joins TRBV12-3 or TRBV12-4 and TRBJ1-5; D remains ambiguous. This CDR3 is 15 amino acids long. V gave up 1 base and J gave up 3 bases, with 10 bases separating them. The CDR3 sequence is CASSLGLTANQPQHF. The CDR3 nucleotides read TGTGCCAGCAGTTTAGGCCTGACGGCCAATCAGCCCCAGCATTTT.

This clonotype appeared many times. The chain links TRBV7-8 to TRBJ2-7, with 10 positions matching TRBD1. CDR3 length: 14 amino acids. The germline CDR1 and CDR2 sequences are SGHVS and FQNEAQ. The J segment lost 3 bases and the V segment lost 6 bases, leaving 5 bases of the junction unmatched. The CDR3 DNA sequence: TGTGCCAGCAGTCCCGGGACAGGGGTCTACGAGCAGTACTTC. This gives the protein CASSPGTGVYEQYF.

The chain combines TRBV11-3 with TRBJ2-7, with unresolved D. The CDR3 runs to 17 residues. Per germline, CDR1 SGHNT and CDR2 YENEEA. The V and J ends lost 5 bases and 0 bases respectively, with 20 bases between them. CDR3 region: CASSPLMAGPSSYEQYF. The CDR3 DNA reads as TGTGCCAGCAGCCCCCTCATGGCAGGCCCGAGCTCCTACGAGCAGTACTTC.

The CDR3 protein is CASSYRGRDGYTF. CDR3 in DNA: TGTGCCAGCAGTTACAGGGGTCGGGATGGCTACACCTTC. V usage is TRBV6-5 and J usage is TRBJ1-2; tentative D call: TRBD1 (5 bases). CDR3 length equals 13 residues. Trimming stripped 2 bases from V and 6 bases from J, with 10 bases between. Germline loops: CDR1 MNHEY, CDR2 SVGAGI.

This clonotype occurred a few times. The rearrangement joins TRBV5-1 to TRBJ2-1; TRBD2 matches at 9 bases. Germline CDR1 reads SGHRS; CDR2 reads YFSETQ. CDR3 length equals 14 residues. Trimming removed 6 bases from V and 4 bases from J; junction bases left unmatched: 5. For the CDR3, the DNA is TGCGCCAGCAAATTAAGCGGGGGGTACAATGAGCAGTTCTTC. It specifies CASKLSGGYNEQFF.

V usage is TRBV6-5 and J usage is TRBJ2-7; D is undetermined. The V gene's germline CDR1 is MNHEY and CDR2 SVGAGI. V gave up 2 bases and J gave up 3 bases, with 14 bases separating them. The CDR3 contains 15 residues. CDR3 amino acids: CASSYTQDGYYEQYF. The DNA for the CDR3 is TGTGCCAGCAGTTACACGCAGGACGGATACTACGAGCAGTACTTC.

This clonotype was detected once. The chain carries TRBV7-2 and TRBJ1-3; weak D call: TRBD1 (5 bases). The CDR3 extends over 17 amino acids. V lost 5 bases and J lost 2, with 19 bases in between. CDR1 and CDR2 from the germline V gene are SGHTA and FQGNSA. Here the CDR3 reads CASSAYWGEDTGNTIYF. CDR3 DNA: TGTGCCAGCAGCGCTTACTGGGGGGAAGACACTGGAAACACCATATATTTT.

This clonotype was found a few times. The V gene is TRBV7-2, the J gene TRBJ1-2, with TRBD1 matching over 8 bases. The junction had 8 bases not matched to a gene; V was cut back by 5 bases and J by 6 bases. The CDR3 length is 14 residues. The germline V gene encodes CDR1 SGHTA and CDR2 FQGNSA. The CDR3 bases are TGTGCCAGCAGCGCCCGACAGGGGCCGGATGGCTACACCTTC. It is translated as CASSARQGPDGYTF.

The chain joins TRBV4-3 to TRBJ2-7, with TRBD2 as a possible D gene (5 bases). Germline V gives CDR1 LGHNA, CDR2 YSLEER. The CDR3 extends over 14 amino acids. V lost 4 bases, J lost 0 bases, and 10 bases lay in between. The CDR3 bases are TGCGCCAGCAGCCTAACACTAGGCTCCTACGAGCAGTACTTC. It translates to CASSLTLGSYEQYF.

There are a few counts of this clonotype. The rearrangement joins TRBV10-3 to TRBJ2-6; D not certain. The CDR3 has 17 amino acids. V lost 0 bases, J lost 0 bases, and 9 bases lay in between. The germline V gene has CDR1 ENHRY and CDR2 SYGVKD. The CDR3 loop reads CAISESLRVSGANVLTF. The CDR3 bases are TGTGCCATCAGTGAGTCTCTTAGGGTCTCTGGGGCCAACGTCCTGACTTTC.

The rearrangement joins TRBV4-1 to TRBJ2-7; D remains ambiguous. V lost 3 bases to trimming and J lost 2 bases, with 14 bases between them. This CDR3 contains 15 residues. The germline CDR1 and CDR2 sequences are MGHRA and YSYEKL. CDR3 residues: CASSQVPGGTYEQYF. CDR3 DNA sequence: TGCGCCAGCAGCCAGGTGCCGGGCGGAACCTACGAGCAGTACTTC.

The genes are TRBV14 and TRBJ2-2, with TRBD1 as a possible D gene (5 bases). CDR3 length: 16 amino acids. The germline gives CDR1 SGHDN, CDR2 FVKESK. Between the trimmed V and J ends, which lost 4 bases and 3 bases, there was a span of 15 bases. The CDR3 bases are TGTGCCAGCAGCCGGGGCCAATGGATGGACACCGGGGAGCTGTTTTTT. Its translation: CASSRGQWMDTGELFF.

This clonotype was observed a few times. The chain has TRBV12-3 or TRBV12-4 and TRBJ2-5; D uncertain. This CDR3 region has 12 residues. The germline V and J ends were trimmed by 7 bases and 5 bases, with 11 bases remaining between them. This CDR3 is CASTNLRETQYF. CDR3 bases: TGTGCCAGCACTAATCTCCGGGAGACCCAGTACTTC.

The chain combines TRBV19 with TRBJ2-7; D gene unclear. CDR3 length: 14 residues. From germline, CDR1 is LNHDA and CDR2 SQIVND (reference sequence). Trimming removed 3 bases from V and 4 bases from J, with 13 bases in between. CDR3 nucleotide sequence: TGTGCCAGTAGTATCGCTGGGAAGGTGTACGAGCAGTACTTC. Protein sequence: CASSIAGKVYEQYF.

This clonotype appeared many times. This sequence joins TRBV18 and TRBJ2-7, with D hard to call. The V gene's germline CDR1 is KGHSH and CDR2 LQKENI. Trimming shortened V by 2 bases and J by 2 bases, and 10 bases separated the two germline ends. There are 14 residues in the CDR3. CDR3 in amino acids: CASSPLVRPYEQYF. CDR3 nucleotide sequence: TGTGCCAGCTCACCATTAGTCAGACCCTACGAGCAGTACTTC.

In its sample, this clonotype was seen a few times. The rearrangement joins TRBV5-1 to TRBJ1-1; D ambiguous. With 1 base removed from V and 1 base from J, the gap between germline ends came to 11 bases. CDR1 and CDR2 (germline): SGHRS, YFSETQ. The CDR3 covers 15 residues. The CDR3 region is CASSLLKGGNTEAFF. CDR3 DNA sequence: TGCGCCAGCAGCTTGTTGAAGGGCGGGAACACTGAAGCTTTCTTT. Looking up the rest from reference TRBV5-1 and TRBJ1-1 gives the full variable domain: KAGVTQTPRYLIKTRGQQVTLSCSPISGHRSVSWYQQTPGQGLQFLFEYFSETQRNKGNFPGRFSGRQFSNSRSEMNVSTLELGDSALYLCASSLLKGGNTEAFFGQGTRLTVV.

V usage is TRBV28 and J usage is TRBJ2-7, with 7 bases identical to TRBD1. CDR3 length: 14 residues. Per germline, CDR1 MDHEN and CDR2 SYDVKM. With V trimmed by 8 bases and J by 0 bases, 7 bases remained unmatched. The DNA of the CDR3 is TGTGCCAGCCATCCGGGACAGTCCTCCTACGAGCAGTACTTC. Its protein is CASHPGQSSYEQYF.

This clonotype was seen only a few times. The chain employs TRBV11-2 and TRBJ2-3; TRBD2 matches at 8 bases. The CDR3 runs 14 residues. In germline, CDR1 is SGHAT, CDR2 FQNNGV. V dropped 3 bases and J dropped 3; count of bases not matched to a gene: 2. CDR3 sequence (DNA): TGTGCCAGCAGCTTCACTAGCGGTACAGATACGCAGTATTTT. It codes for CASSFTSGTDTQYF.

The chain couples TRBV4-1 to TRBJ1-1, with 8 bases matching TRBD1. The CDR3 has 15 amino acids. Germline V gene lookup returns CDR1 MGHRA and CDR2 YSYEKL. Germline trimming cut 0 bases from V and 7 bases from J; bases unmatched to any gene: 7. CDR3 DNA sequence: TGCGCCAGCAGCCAAGACGGGCAGGGGGCGAATGAAGCTTTCTTT. It specifies CASSQDGQGANEAFF.

V gene TRBV7-2 combines with J gene TRBJ1-6, with 9 bases matching TRBD1. The CDR3 runs to 14 residues. Germline V lookup: CDR1 SGHTA, CDR2 FQGNSA. After removal of 6 bases from V and 13 bases from J, the junction contained 10 bases not matched to a gene. CDR3 DNA: TGTGCCAGCAGGTGGACAGGGGACTTTTCGCCCCTCCACTTT. It specifies CASRWTGDFSPLHF.